This T cell receptor beta chain was obtained from a study of control samples from healthy donors and cancer patients. The protocol was immunoSEQ multiplex PCR, while the TCRdb copy is restricted to in-frame clones and leaves out a portion. Here the sample spans about 220,000 clones, roughly 94% being singletons. J was trimmed by 7 bases and V by 1 base; bases with no gene match: 4. There are 16 residues in the CDR3. Germline V gene lookup returns CDR1 LGHNA and CDR2 YNFKEQ. The receptor was isolated from a man between 45 and 60 years old in good health. The specimen was blood. This chain uses TRBV4-2 with TRBJ1-4; 12 bases map to TRBD1. CDR3 bases: TGTGCCAGCAGCCAAGGCGGGACAGGGGGCAGTGAAAAACTGTTTTTT. Its protein is CASSQGGTGGSEKLFF.